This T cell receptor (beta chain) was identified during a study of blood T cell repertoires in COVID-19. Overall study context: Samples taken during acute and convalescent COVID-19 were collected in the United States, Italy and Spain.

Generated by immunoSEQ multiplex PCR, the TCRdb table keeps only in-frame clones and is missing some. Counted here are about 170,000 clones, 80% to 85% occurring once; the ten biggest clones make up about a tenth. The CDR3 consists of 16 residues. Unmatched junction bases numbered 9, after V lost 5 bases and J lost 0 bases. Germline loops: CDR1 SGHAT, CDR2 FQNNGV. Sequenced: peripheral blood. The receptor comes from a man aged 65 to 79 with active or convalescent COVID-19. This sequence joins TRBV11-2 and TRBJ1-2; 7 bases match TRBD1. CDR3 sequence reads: CASSELQGPTNYGYTF. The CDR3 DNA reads TGTGCCAGCAGCGAATTACAGGGGCCGACTAACTATGGCTACACCTTC.